The next 27 T cell receptor beta chains were all read from a single sample in a study of identical twins. TCRdb analysed the 5' RACE reads with MiXCR anew, one entry per CDR3 protein. The sample yields some 260,000 distinct CDR3 sequences, around 15% seen once. Sequencing was done on a sample of memory (CD45RO+) T cells sorted from blood. These receptors came from a woman younger than 35 in good health.

This clonotype was found a few times. V and J are TRBV6-2 or TRBV6-3 and TRBJ2-6; D is possibly TRBD2 (5 bases). V shed 7 bases and J shed 4 bases, with 14 bases lying between them. The germline V gene encodes CDR1 MNHEY and CDR2 SVGEGT. The CDR3 runs 15 residues. The CDR3 bases are TGTGCCAGCACAAACCCCGGGGAAGGGGCCAACGTCCTGACTTTC. This translates into CASTNPGEGANVLTF.

CDR3 in amino acids: CASTFGGSAYEQYF. CDR3 nucleotide sequence: TGTGCCAGCACCTTTGGCGGGAGTGCTTACGAGCAGTACTTC. The chain links TRBV12-3 or TRBV12-4 to TRBJ2-7; TRBD2 matches 7 bases. After removal of 7 bases from V and 4 bases from J, the junction contained 10 bases not matched to a gene. The CDR3 is made up of 14 amino acids.

There are a few counts of this clonotype. V is TRBV6-1 and J is TRBJ2-7, with 8 nucleotides matching TRBD2. The CDR3 has 15 residues. Trimming took 7 bases from V and 0 from J; bases not matched to a gene: 8. Germline CDR1 and CDR2: MNHNS and SASEGT. The CDR3 here is CASNPSGSLSYEQYF. The CDR3 DNA reads TGTGCCAGCAACCCTAGCGGGTCGCTCTCCTACGAGCAGTACTTC.

This clonotype was picked up a small number of times. CDR3 in amino acids: CASSSNPRSSYEQYF. In DNA, the CDR3 is TGTGCCAGCAGCTCGAATCCACGAAGCTCCTACGAGCAGTACTTC. The chain links TRBV5-6 to TRBJ2-7; D gene ambiguous. The CDR3 contains 15 residues. Deletions cut 3 bases from V and 0 bases from J, with 13 bases between. CDR1 and CDR2 from the germline V gene are SGHDT and YYEEEE.

This clonotype was recorded a few times. The chain uses TRBV20-1 and TRBJ2-7; D is perhaps TRBD2 (6 bases). This CDR3 is 14 amino acids long. CDR1 is DFQATT, CDR2 SNEGSKA, per germline (reference sequence). V lost 3 bases and J 8 bases, leaving 20 bases between the germline ends. The chain's CDR3 is CSARAGGAGTKQYF. The CDR3 region has the DNA TGCAGTGCTAGGGCCGGTGGAGCGGGCACAAAGCAGTACTTC.

This clonotype was picked up a small number of times. The chain couples TRBV6-2 or TRBV6-3 to TRBJ2-3; 13 bases line up with TRBD2. Germline V gene data show CDR1 as MNHEY and CDR2 as SVGEGT. Trimming took 6 bases from V and 6 from J; bases not matched to a gene: 9. This CDR3 contains 16 residues. CDR3 protein: CASSSLLAGGTDTQYF. The CDR3 DNA reads as TGTGCCAGCAGCTCTCTACTAGCGGGGGGGACCGATACGCAGTATTTT.

This clonotype has more than one count but fewer than ten. The rearrangement joins TRBV5-1 to TRBJ2-4, with 8 nucleotides matching TRBD2. With 6 bases clipped from V and 8 bases from J, the junction kept 13 bases outside the gene matches. Per the germline V gene, CDR1 is SGHRS and CDR2 is YFSETQ. The CDR3 spans 15 residues. The CDR3 bases are TGCGCCAGCAAGTCGAGCGGGGGCCGGGGGGACATTCAGTACTTC. Translating gives CASKSSGGRGDIQYF.

This clonotype was recorded a few times. The V call is TRBV6-2 or TRBV6-3, the J call TRBJ1-6, with 7 bases aligning to TRBD1. This CDR3 has 14 residues. Germline V lookup: CDR1 MNHEY, CDR2 SVGEGT. J gave up 11 bases and V 2 bases, and 6 bases lay outside the gene matches. The CDR3: CASSYAGQSPPLHF. The CDR3, as DNA: TGTGCCAGCAGTTACGCGGGACAGTCCCCACCCCTCCACTTT.

This clonotype was seen at least ten times. The J gene is TRBJ2-7, the V gene TRBV14, with 8 bases matching TRBD1. CDR1 and CDR2 from the germline V gene are SGHDN and FVKESK. V was pared by 5 bases and J by 6 bases, with 15 bases of the junction left unmatched. CDR3 size: 16 residues. The DNA of the CDR3 is TGTGCCAGCAGCGGGACAGGTTCAACTAGTTTGGGCGAGCAGTACTTC. This sequence encodes CASSGTGSTSLGEQYF.

This clonotype has a count of ten or more. The chain carries TRBV5-5 and TRBJ2-5; no firm D call. CDR1 and CDR2 (germline): SGHKS, YYEKEE (reference sequence). The CDR3 loop spans 12 amino acids. Trimming left V 4 bases short and J 4 bases short, with 8 bases between. CDR3 protein: CASSPEVETQYF. The DNA for the CDR3 is TGTGCCAGCAGCCCGGAAGTAGAGACCCAGTACTTC.

This clonotype turned up a few times. V gene TRBV7-9 combines with J gene TRBJ1-4; D perhaps matches TRBD1 (5 bases). V was pared by 6 bases and J by 6 bases, with 11 bases between. The CDR3 contains 13 residues. Germline values: CDR1 SEHNR, CDR2 FQNEAQ (reference sequence). CDR3 residues: CASSPGTHEKLFF. The CDR3 coding sequence is TGTGCCAGCAGTCCCGGGACGCATGAAAAACTGTTTTTT. Variable domain in full (rest from reference TRBV7-9 and TRBJ1-4): DTGVSQNPRHKITKRGQNVTFRCDPISEHNRLYWYRQTLGQGPEFLTYFQNEAQLEKSRLLSDRFSAERPKGSFSTLEIQRTEQGDSAMYLCASSPGTHEKLFFGSGTQLSVL.

The chain links TRBV6-1 to TRBJ2-1; tentatively, D is TRBD1 (6 bases). Per the germline V gene, CDR1 is MNHNS and CDR2 is SASEGT. V lost 8 bases to trimming and J lost 6 bases, with 20 bases between them. The CDR3 is made up of 15 amino acids. The CDR3 DNA sequence: TGTGCCAGCCTGTGGGGGCCGGGTTCAGGCAATGAGCAGTTCTTC. Protein: CASLWGPGSGNEQFF.

This clonotype was picked up one time. This chain links TRBV12-3 or TRBV12-4 with TRBJ2-4; D gene ambiguous. The germline V and J ends were trimmed by 1 base and 0 bases, with 7 bases remaining between them. This CDR3 is built from 15 residues. CDR3 DNA: TGTGCCAGCAGTTTAGAGGCGCTAGCCAAAAACATTCAGTACTTC. Translated: CASSLEALAKNIQYF.

Only a few counts were recorded for this clonotype. This chain connects TRBV7-2 to TRBJ2-2, with no clear D. This CDR3 contains 13 residues. The germline gives CDR1 SGHTA, CDR2 FQGNSA. V lost 5 bases and J 7 bases, leaving 11 bases between the germline ends. DNA for the CDR3: TGTGCCAGCAGCCGAACCCGAGACGGGGAGCTGTTTTTT. It translates to CASSRTRDGELFF.

J is TRBJ2-7 and V is TRBV7-8; TRBD2 matches at 10 bases. This CDR3 contains 14 residues. The germline CDR1 and CDR2 sequences are SGHVS and FQNEAQ. With 5 bases clipped from V and 4 bases from J, the junction kept 5 bases outside the gene matches. CDR3 amino acids: CASSQGLAIYEQYF. The CDR3 DNA reads TGTGCCAGCAGCCAGGGACTAGCGATTTACGAGCAGTACTTC.

A few counts support this clonotype. The gene calls are TRBV20-1 and TRBJ1-1; no reliable D call. This CDR3 is built from 13 residues. V lost 0 bases to trimming and J lost 1 base, with 6 bases between them. CDR1 is DFQATT and CDR2 is SNEGSKA in the germline V gene (reference sequence). The CDR3 DNA follows: TGCAGTGCTAGAGATACACAGAACACTGAAGCTTTCTTT. Translating it yields CSARDTQNTEAFF.

The chain combines TRBV12-3 or TRBV12-4 with TRBJ2-7; 7 nucleotides align to TRBD2. V was clipped by 3 bases and J by 4 bases; unmatched bases: 3. CDR3 length: 13 amino acids. CDR3 DNA: TGTGCCAGCAGTTTTTCCGGGAGGTACGAGCAGTACTTC. It encodes CASSFSGRYEQYF.

V gene TRBV12-3 or TRBV12-4 combines with J gene TRBJ1-2; tentative D call: TRBD1 (6 bases). V lost 10 bases and J lost 7, with 16 bases in between. The CDR3 is made up of 12 amino acids. CDR3 nucleotide sequence: TGTGCCAACACCCAAAGGGGGGGTGGCTACACCTTC. This sequence encodes CANTQRGGGYTF.

This clonotype was recorded a few times. CDR3 bases: TGTGCCAGCCAGGGAGGAGGAGAGACCCAGTACTTC. Amino acid sequence: CASQGGGETQYF. V gene TRBV7-2 combines with J gene TRBJ2-5, with a possible D match to TRBD2 (6 bases). From germline, CDR1 is SGHTA and CDR2 FQGNSA. Deletions cut 8 bases from V and 4 bases from J, with 11 bases between. The CDR3 contains 12 residues.

This clonotype has only a few counts. This rearrangement joins TRBV13 to TRBJ2-3; 9 bases agree with TRBD2. The CDR3 covers 17 residues. Trimming took 4 bases from V and 3 from J; bases not matched to a gene: 11. Germline V CDR1 and CDR2: PRHDT, FYEKMQ (reference sequence). The CDR3 loop is CASSSPPGLAVTDTQYF. The CDR3 DNA reads TGTGCCAGCAGCTCCCCTCCGGGACTAGCCGTAACAGATACGCAGTATTTT.

This clonotype was seen more than once but under ten times. The chain uses TRBV20-1 and TRBJ2-1; 8 bases match TRBD2. The CDR3 is 14 residues long. CDR1 DFQATT and CDR2 SNEGSKA come from the germline V gene (reference sequence). The V segment lost 6 bases and the J segment 2 bases; nucleotides outside the gene matches: 6. CDR3 residues: CSASPGLAYNEQFF. The CDR3 DNA sequence: TGCAGTGCATCTCCGGGACTAGCCTACAATGAGCAGTTCTTC.

This clonotype has at least ten counts. The rearrangement joins TRBV20-1 to TRBJ2-1; D is unclear. The V gene lost 1 base and the J gene lost 9 bases, with 10 bases spanning the gap. CDR1 is DFQATT and CDR2 is SNEGSKA in the germline V gene (reference sequence). The CDR3 has 12 amino acids. The CDR3 region has the DNA TGCAGTGCTAGAGGTTCTGCCGGTGAGCAGTTCTTC. Translation gives CSARGSAGEQFF.

This clonotype occurred many times. The rearrangement links TRBV12-3 or TRBV12-4 to TRBJ2-2, with a weak D call TRBD1 (5 bases). The length of the CDR3 is 15 residues. V was pared by 3 bases and J by 1 base, with 9 bases between. CDR3 protein: CASSFGALNTGELFF. DNA of the CDR3: TGTGCCAGCAGTTTTGGGGCCTTGAACACCGGGGAGCTGTTTTTT.

The chain employs TRBV5-1 and TRBJ2-7, with D perhaps matching TRBD2 (8 bases). Per the germline V gene, CDR1 is SGHRS and CDR2 is YFSETQ. The CDR3 sequence is 16 residues long. V was pared by 5 bases and J by 0 bases, with 18 bases between. For the CDR3, the DNA is TGCGCCAGCAGGCCCTCGGGAGGGACAGTCTCCTACGAGCAGTACTTC. Protein product: CASRPSGGTVSYEQYF.

This clonotype was seen only a few times. The V call is TRBV3-1, the J call TRBJ1-1; unclear D gene. CDR1 is LGHDT, CDR2 YNNKEL, per germline (reference sequence). Trimming took 3 bases from V and 1 from J, leaving 3 bases between them. CDR3 length: 12 residues. CDR3 amino acids: CASSHENTEAFF. The CDR3 DNA reads as TGTGCCAGCAGCCATGAGAACACTGAAGCTTTCTTT.

In this sample, this clonotype turned up many times. V usage is TRBV20-1 and J usage is TRBJ2-5; D tentatively reads TRBD1 or TRBD2 (5 bases each). Germline CDR1 and CDR2: DFQATT and SNEGSKA (reference sequence). The CDR3 totals 15 residues. V gave up 2 bases and J gave up 1 base, with 14 bases separating them. The CDR3, as DNA: TGCAGTGCTAGAAACTTCCGGGACGGCCAAGAGACCCAGTACTTC. This translates into CSARNFRDGQETQYF.

This rearrangement joins TRBV7-9 to TRBJ1-3; D is ambiguous. The CDR3 loop spans 17 amino acids. Trimming removed 1 base at V and 0 bases at J, with 13 bases between. Germline V CDR1 and CDR2: SEHNR, FQNEAQ (reference sequence). The DNA of the CDR3 is TGTGCCAGCAGCTTAGGTTTGTGGGGATCCTCTGGAAACACCATATATTTT. This encodes CASSLGLWGSSGNTIYF.